This T cell receptor beta chain came from a study of cytomegalovirus exposure and HLA in healthy donors. Study-wide results and caveats: The investigators catalogued 150 to 200 TCR beta chains as cytomegalovirus-associated. Clonal expansion was found to be greater in HLA-associated TCR beta chains than in equally common others in a later analysis.

The PCR contained 60 Vbeta and 13 Jbeta primers. Libraries were prepared by immunoSEQ multiplex PCR; TCRdb keeps only in-frame clonotypes and omits some of them. Among about 150,000 clones listed, roughly 80% were seen once. Germline V lookup: CDR1 SGHVS, CDR2 FNYEAQ. The V segment lost 5 bases and the J segment 9 bases; nucleotides outside the gene matches: 5. The CDR3 runs to 13 residues. This clone was counted a few times. No antigen is known for it. Sequencing was performed on PBMCs. The receptor's source is a woman between 40 and 55 years old in good health and CMV-seropositive. This chain uses TRBV7-6 with TRBJ2-1; 9 bases fit TRBD2. CDR3 bases: TGTGCCAGCAGCGGCTGGACTAGCGCTGAGCAGTTCTTC. Protein product: CASSGWTSAEQFF.